One sample yielded the 7 T cell receptor beta chains listed below, sequenced in a study of T cell repertoires in cytomegalovirus infection (dated by TCRdb to between 2017 and 2020). The treatment or condition label corresponds to: in vitro stimulation with specific CMV peptide epitopes to enrich CMV-specific T cells. The data were produced on an Illumina HiSeq 1500. In TCRdb, the public reads were trimmed at Q25 with fastp and aligned with MiXCR, with productive beta chains retained. Merged by CDR3 protein, the rows form single entries marked with the most common genes and DNA. Across this sample there are 150,000 or so distinct CDR3 sequences, with about 20% seen only once. In total, the top ten clones hold roughly 25% of the sample. No antigen has been assigned to these receptors. Sample: CD8+ T cells from cultured PBMCs, taken from culture after CMV antigen stimulation. Receptors originate from a human donor in good health (CMV status not recorded). Some clones in this sample may be carry-over from other donors' samples.

This clonotype was seen a few times. The gene calls are TRBV5-4 and TRBJ2-2, with 8 bases aligning to TRBD2. With V trimmed by 2 bases and J by 4 bases, 4 bases remained unmatched. Germline loops: CDR1 SGHNT, CDR2 YYREEE (reference sequence). The CDR3 spans 15 residues. The CDR3 spells CASSLGLAGTGELFF. The CDR3 nucleotides are TGTGCCAGCAGCTTAGGGCTAGCGGGCACCGGGGAGCTGTTTTTT. The variable domain in full, completed from reference TRBV5-4 and TRBJ2-2, reads ETGVTQSPTHLIKTRGQQVTLRCSSQSGHNTVSWYQQALGQGPQFIFQYYREEENGRGNFPPRFSGLQFPNYSSELNVNALELDDSALYLCASSLGLAGTGELFFGEGSRLTVL.

The chain combines TRBV25-1 with TRBJ1-1, with a possible D match to TRBD1 (5 bases). The V gene's germline CDR1 is MGHDK and CDR2 SYGVNS. Trimming took off 6 bases at V and 2 bases at J, with 13 bases between the two ends. The CDR3 totals 14 residues. CDR3 in amino acids: CASSLTGDNTEAFF. The CDR3 DNA reads as TGTGCCAGCAGCTTGACGGGGGATAACACTGAAGCTTTCTTT.

The genes are TRBV9 and TRBJ2-3, with TRBD1 matching 11 bases. Losses at the gene ends were 3 bases for V and 0 bases for J; bases not matched to a gene: 6. This CDR3 is built from 17 residues. Per the germline V gene, CDR1 is SGDLS and CDR2 is YYNGEE. The CDR3 region has the DNA TGTGCCAGCAGCGCGGGACAGGGGGACCCTAGCACAGATACGCAGTATTTT. As protein: CASSAGQGDPSTDTQYF. The variable domain in full, completed from reference TRBV9 and TRBJ2-3, reads DSGVTQTPKHLITATGQRVTLRCSPRSGDLSVYWYQQSLDQGLQFLIQYYNGEERAKGNILERFSAQQFPDLHSELNLSSLELGDSALYFCASSAGQGDPSTDTQYFGPGTRLTVL.

This clonotype showed up just a few times. This may arise from a read error, as a much more abundant clone is one base away. The chain couples TRBV7-2 to TRBJ1-1; D unresolved. Germline V gene data show CDR1 as SGHTA and CDR2 as FQGNSA. The CDR3 covers 13 residues. V was trimmed by 1 base and J by 3 bases, leaving 6 bases between them. CDR3 loop: CASSLGQHTEAFF. DNA of the CDR3: TGTGCCAGCAGCTTAGGGCAGCACACTGAAGCTTTCTTT.

This clonotype occurred a few times. V usage is TRBV4-3 and J usage is TRBJ2-5; perhaps TRBD1 as D (6 bases). This CDR3 region has 16 residues. Looked up from germline, CDR1 is LGHNA and CDR2 is YSLEER. Trimming left V 1 base short and J 1 base short, with 13 bases between. Written as DNA, the CDR3 is TGCGCCAGCAGCCAAGGGACAGCGGAGCCCCAAGAGACCCAGTACTTC. Amino acid sequence: CASSQGTAEPQETQYF.

The chain recombines TRBV20-1 with TRBJ1-1; D perhaps matches TRBD1 (6 bases). The V end lost 6 bases, the J end lost 5 bases, and 25 bases lay between the germline ends. Looked up from germline, CDR1 is DFQATT and CDR2 is SNEGSKA (reference sequence). The CDR3 length is 16 residues. This CDR3 reads CSAPTAMGARGTEAFF. CDR3 bases: TGCAGTGCCCCGACAGCGATGGGGGCTAGGGGGACTGAAGCTTTCTTT.

This clonotype came up once. The CDR3 sequence: CASGLDTYNEQFF. As DNA, the CDR3 is TGTGCTAGTGGGCTTGACACGTACAATGAGCAGTTCTTC. The chain uses TRBV12-5 and TRBJ2-1; unclear D gene. V dropped 6 bases and J dropped 4 bases, with 10 bases sitting between them. Germline V gene data show CDR1 as LGHNT and CDR2 as FRNRAP. The CDR3 length is 13 residues.